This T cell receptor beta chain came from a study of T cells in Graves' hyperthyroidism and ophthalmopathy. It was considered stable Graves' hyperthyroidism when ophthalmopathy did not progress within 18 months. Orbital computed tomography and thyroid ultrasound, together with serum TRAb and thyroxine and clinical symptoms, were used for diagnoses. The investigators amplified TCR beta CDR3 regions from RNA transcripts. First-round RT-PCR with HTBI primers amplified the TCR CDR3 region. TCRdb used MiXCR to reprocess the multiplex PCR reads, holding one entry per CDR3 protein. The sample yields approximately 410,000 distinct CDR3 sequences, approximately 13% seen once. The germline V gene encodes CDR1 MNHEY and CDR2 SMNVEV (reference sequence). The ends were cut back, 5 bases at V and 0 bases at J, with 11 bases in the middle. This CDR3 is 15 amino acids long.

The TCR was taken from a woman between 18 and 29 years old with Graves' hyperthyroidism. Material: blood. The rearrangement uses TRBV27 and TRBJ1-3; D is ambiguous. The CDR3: CASSPSFLSGNTIYF. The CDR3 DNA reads TGTGCCAGCAGTCCTAGTTTTCTCTCTGGAAACACCATATATTTT.